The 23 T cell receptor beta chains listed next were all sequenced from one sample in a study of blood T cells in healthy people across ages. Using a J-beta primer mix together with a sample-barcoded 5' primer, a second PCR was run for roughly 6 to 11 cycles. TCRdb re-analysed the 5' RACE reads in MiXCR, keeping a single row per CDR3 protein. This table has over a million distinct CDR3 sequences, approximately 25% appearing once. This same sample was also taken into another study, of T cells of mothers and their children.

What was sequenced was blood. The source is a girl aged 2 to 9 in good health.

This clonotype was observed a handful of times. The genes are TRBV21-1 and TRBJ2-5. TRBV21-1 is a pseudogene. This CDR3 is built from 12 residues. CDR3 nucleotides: TGTGCCAGCAGCATCTCCAGGGAGACCCAGTACTTC. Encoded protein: CASSISRETQYF.

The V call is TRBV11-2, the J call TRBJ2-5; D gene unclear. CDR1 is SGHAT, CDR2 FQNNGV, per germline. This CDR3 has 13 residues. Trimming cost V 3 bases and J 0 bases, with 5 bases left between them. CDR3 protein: CASSFSHQETQYF. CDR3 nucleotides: TGTGCCAGCAGCTTCTCACACCAAGAGACCCAGTACTTC.

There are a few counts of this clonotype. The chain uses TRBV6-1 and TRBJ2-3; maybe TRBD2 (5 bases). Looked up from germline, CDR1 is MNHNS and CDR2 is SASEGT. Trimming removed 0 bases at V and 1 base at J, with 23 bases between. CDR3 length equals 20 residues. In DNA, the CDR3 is TGTGCCAGCAGTGAAGCGCCAATAACACACTACGGAGGTGGCACAGATACGCAGTATTTT. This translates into CASSEAPITHYGGGTDTQYF.

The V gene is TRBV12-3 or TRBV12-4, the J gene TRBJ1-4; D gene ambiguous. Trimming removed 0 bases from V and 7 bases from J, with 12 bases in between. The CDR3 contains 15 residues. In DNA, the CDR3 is TGTGCCAGCAGTTTAGCGCCTCTGAACGGTGAAAAACTGTTTTTT. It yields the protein CASSLAPLNGEKLFF.

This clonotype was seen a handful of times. This CDR3 reads CSASSSGGLNEQFF. DNA for the CDR3: TGCAGTGCTAGCTCGAGCGGGGGGCTCAATGAGCAGTTCTTC. The J gene is TRBJ2-1, the V gene TRBV20-1; 9 bases map to TRBD2. The V gene's germline CDR1 is DFQATT and CDR2 SNEGSKA (reference sequence). Unmatched junction bases numbered 6, after V lost 3 bases and J lost 6 bases. The CDR3 is made up of 14 amino acids.

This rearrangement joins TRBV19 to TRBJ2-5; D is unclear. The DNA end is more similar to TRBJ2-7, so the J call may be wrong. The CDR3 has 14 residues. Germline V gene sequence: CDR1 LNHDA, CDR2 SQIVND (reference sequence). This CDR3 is CASSRSTESYEQYF. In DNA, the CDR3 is TGTGCCAGTAGTAGATCGACGGAATCCTACGAGCAGTACTTC.

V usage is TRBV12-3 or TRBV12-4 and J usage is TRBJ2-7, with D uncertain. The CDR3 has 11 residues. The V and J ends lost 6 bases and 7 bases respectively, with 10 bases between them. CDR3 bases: TGTGCCAGCAGCGAGAATGGAGAGCAGTACTTC. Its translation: CASSENGEQYF.

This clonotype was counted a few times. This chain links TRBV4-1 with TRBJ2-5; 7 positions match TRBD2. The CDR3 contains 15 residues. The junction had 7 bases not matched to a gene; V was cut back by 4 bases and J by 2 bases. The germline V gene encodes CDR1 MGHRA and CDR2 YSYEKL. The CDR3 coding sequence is TGCGCCAGCAGCCCGGGGACTACCGGACAAGAGACCCAGTACTTC. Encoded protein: CASSPGTTGQETQYF.

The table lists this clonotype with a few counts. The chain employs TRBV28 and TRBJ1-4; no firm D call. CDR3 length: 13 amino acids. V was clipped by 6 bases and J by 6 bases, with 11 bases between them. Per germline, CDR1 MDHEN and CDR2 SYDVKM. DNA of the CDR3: TGTGCCAGCAGCCCGAAACTAGATGAAAAACTGTTTTTT. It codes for CASSPKLDEKLFF.

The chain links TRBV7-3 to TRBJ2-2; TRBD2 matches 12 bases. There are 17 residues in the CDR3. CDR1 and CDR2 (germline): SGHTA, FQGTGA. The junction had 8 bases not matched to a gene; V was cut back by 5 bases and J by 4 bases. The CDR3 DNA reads TGTGCCAGCAGCCCCCGGACTAGCGGGGAAGGCACCGGGGAGCTGTTTTTT. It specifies CASSPRTSGEGTGELFF.

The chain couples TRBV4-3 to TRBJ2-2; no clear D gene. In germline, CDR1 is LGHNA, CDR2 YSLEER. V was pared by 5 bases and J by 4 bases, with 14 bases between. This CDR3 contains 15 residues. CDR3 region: CASSFIEDLTGELFF. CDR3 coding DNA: TGCGCCAGCAGCTTTATCGAGGATCTCACCGGGGAGCTGTTTTTT.

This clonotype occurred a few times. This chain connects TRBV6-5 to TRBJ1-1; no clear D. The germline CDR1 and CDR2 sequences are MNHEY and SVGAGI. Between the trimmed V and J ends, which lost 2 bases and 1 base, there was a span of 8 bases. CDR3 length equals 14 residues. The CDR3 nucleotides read TGTGCCAGCAGTTACGAGGGCGGGAACACTGAAGCTTTCTTT. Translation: CASSYEGGNTEAFF.

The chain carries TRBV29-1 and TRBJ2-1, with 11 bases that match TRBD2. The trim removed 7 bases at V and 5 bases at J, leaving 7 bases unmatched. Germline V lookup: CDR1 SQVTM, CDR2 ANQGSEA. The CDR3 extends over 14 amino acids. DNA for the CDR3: TGCAGCGCGCATGGGACTAGCGGAGACAATGAGCAGTTCTTC. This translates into CSAHGTSGDNEQFF.

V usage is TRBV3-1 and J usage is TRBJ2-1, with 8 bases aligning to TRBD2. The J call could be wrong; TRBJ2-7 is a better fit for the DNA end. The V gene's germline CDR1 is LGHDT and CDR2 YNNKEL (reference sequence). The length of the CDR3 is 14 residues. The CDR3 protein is CASSPPGRVYEQYF. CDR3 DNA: TGTGCCAGCAGCCCACCCGGGAGGGTGTACGAGCAGTACTTC.

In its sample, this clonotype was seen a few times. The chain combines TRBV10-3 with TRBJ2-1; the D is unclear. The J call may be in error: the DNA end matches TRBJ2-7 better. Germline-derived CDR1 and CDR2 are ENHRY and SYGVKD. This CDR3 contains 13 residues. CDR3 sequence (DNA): TGTGCCATCAGTGAGGCGGCTGACTACGAGCAGTACTTC. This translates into CAISEAADYEQYF.

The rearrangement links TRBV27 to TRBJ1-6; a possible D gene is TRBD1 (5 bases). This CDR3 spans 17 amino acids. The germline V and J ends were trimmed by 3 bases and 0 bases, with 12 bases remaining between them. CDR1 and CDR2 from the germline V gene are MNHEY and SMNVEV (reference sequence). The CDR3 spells CASSLLGASSYNSPLHF. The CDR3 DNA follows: TGTGCCAGCAGTTTGCTCGGGGCGAGCTCCTATAATTCACCCCTCCACTTT.

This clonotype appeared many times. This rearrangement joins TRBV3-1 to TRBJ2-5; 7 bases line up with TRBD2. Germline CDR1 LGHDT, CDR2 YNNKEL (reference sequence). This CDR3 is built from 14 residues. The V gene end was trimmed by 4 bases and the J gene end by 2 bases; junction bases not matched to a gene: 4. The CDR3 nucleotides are TGTGCCAGCAGCCCTCCGGGAGGTCAAGAGACCCAGTACTTC. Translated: CASSPPGGQETQYF.

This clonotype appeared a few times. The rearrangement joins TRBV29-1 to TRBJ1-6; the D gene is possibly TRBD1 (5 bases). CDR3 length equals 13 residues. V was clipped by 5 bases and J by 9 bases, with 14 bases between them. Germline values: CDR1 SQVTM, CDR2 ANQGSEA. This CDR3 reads CSVNTGVGSPLHF. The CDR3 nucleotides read TGCAGCGTTAATACAGGAGTCGGTTCACCCCTCCACTTT.

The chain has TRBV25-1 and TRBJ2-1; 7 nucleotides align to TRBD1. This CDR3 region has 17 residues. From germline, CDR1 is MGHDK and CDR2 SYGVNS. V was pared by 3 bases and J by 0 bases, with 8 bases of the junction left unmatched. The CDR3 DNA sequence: TGTGCCAGCAGTGATGGGACAGAGCCGAGCTCCTACAATGAGCAGTTCTTC. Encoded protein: CASSDGTEPSSYNEQFF.

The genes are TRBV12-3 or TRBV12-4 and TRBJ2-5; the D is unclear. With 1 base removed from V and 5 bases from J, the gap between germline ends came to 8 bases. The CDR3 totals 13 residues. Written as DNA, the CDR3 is TGTGCCAGCAGTTTAGATCCTTACGAGACCCAGTACTTC. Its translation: CASSLDPYETQYF.

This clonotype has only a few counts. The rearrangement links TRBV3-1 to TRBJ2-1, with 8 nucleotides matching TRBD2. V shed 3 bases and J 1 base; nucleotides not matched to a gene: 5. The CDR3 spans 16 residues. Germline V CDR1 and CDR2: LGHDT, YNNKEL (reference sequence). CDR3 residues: CASSQRQRGSYNEQFF. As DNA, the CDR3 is TGTGCCAGCAGCCAGCGCCAGCGGGGGTCCTACAATGAGCAGTTCTTC.

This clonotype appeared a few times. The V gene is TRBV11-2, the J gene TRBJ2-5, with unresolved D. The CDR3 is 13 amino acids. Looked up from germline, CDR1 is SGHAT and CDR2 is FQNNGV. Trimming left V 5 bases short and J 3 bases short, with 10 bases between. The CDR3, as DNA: TGTGCCAGCAGCCCCCCGCTGGAAGAGACCCAGTACTTC. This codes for CASSPPLEETQYF.

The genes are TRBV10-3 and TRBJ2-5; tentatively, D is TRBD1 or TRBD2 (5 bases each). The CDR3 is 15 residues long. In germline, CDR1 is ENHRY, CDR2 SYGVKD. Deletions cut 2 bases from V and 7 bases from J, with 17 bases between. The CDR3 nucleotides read TGTGCCATCAGTGAGGCTTACGGGGCATCAGGGACCCAGTACTTC. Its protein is CAISEAYGASGTQYF.